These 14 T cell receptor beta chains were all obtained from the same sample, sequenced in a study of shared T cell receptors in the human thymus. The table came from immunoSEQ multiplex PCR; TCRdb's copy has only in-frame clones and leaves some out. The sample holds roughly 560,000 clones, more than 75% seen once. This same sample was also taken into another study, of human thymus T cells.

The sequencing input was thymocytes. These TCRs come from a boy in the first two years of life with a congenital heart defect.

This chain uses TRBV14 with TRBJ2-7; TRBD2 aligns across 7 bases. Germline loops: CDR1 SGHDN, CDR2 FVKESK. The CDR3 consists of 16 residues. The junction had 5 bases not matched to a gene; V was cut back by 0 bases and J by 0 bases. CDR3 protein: CASSQDQRGVSYEQYF. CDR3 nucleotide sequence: TGTGCCAGCAGCCAAGATCAGCGGGGAGTCTCCTACGAGCAGTACTTC. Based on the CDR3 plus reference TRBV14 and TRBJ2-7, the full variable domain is EAGVTQFPSHSVIEKGQTVTLRCDPISGHDNLYWYRRVMGKEIKFLLHFVKESKQDESGMPNNRFLAERTGGTYSTLKVQPAELEDSGVYFCASSQDQRGVSYEQYFGPGTRLTVT.

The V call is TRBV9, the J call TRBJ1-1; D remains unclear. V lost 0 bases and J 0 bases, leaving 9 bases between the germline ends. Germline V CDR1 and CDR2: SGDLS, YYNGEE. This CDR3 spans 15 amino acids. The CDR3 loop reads CASSVGAPLNTEAFF. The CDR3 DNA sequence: TGTGCCAGCAGCGTAGGGGCGCCCTTGAACACTGAAGCTTTCTTT.

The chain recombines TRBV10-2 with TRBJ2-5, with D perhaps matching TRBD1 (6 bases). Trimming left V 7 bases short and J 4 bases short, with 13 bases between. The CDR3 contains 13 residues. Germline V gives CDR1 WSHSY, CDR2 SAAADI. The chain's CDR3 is CASIKDRRETQYF. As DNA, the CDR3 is TGCGCCAGCATTAAGGACAGACGAGAGACCCAGTACTTC.

This chain's CDR3 is CASSPGERPPYEQYF. The CDR3 DNA sequence: TGTGCCAGTAGTCCCGGGGAGAGACCCCCCTACGAGCAGTACTTC. The rearrangement uses TRBV19 and TRBJ2-7, with D perhaps TRBD2 (5 bases). This CDR3 is built from 15 residues. The germline gives CDR1 LNHDA, CDR2 SQIVND (reference sequence). Trimming pared 5 bases from V and 2 bases from J, leaving 16 bases between.

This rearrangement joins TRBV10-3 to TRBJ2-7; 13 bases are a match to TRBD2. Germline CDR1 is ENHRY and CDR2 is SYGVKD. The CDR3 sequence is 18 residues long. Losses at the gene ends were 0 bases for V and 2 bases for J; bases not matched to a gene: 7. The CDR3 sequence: CAISESGLAGVETYEQYF. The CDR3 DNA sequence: TGTGCCATCAGTGAGTCCGGACTAGCGGGAGTCGAAACCTACGAGCAGTACTTC.

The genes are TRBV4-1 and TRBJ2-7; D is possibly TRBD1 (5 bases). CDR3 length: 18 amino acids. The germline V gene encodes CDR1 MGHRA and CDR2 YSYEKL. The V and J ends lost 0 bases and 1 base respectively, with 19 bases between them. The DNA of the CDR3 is TGCGCCAGCAGCCAAGATATCCCCAGGAGACAGTATTCCTACGAGCAGTACTTC. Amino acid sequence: CASSQDIPRRQYSYEQYF.

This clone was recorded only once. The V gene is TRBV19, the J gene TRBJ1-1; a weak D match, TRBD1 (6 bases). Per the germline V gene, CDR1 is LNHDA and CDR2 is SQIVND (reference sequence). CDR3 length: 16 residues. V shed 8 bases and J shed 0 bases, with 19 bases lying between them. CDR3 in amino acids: CASGEGGGWLNTEAFF. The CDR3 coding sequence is TGTGCCAGTGGGGAAGGGGGAGGGTGGTTGAACACTGAAGCTTTCTTT.

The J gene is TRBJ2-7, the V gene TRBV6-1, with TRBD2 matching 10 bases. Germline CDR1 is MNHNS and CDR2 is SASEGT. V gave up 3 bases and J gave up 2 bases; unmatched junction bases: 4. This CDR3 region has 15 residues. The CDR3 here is CASSETSGYPYEQYF. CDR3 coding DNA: TGTGCCAGCAGTGAGACTAGCGGGTACCCCTACGAGCAGTACTTC.

CDR3 DNA sequence: TGTGCCAGCAGCTTGGTCATGAACACTGAAGCTTTCTTT. It specifies CASSLVMNTEAFF. The chain couples TRBV5-5 to TRBJ1-1; D unresolved. The CDR3 is 13 residues long. Germline V gives CDR1 SGHKS, CDR2 YYEKEE (reference sequence). V was cut by 0 bases and J by 0 bases, with 3 bases left in between.

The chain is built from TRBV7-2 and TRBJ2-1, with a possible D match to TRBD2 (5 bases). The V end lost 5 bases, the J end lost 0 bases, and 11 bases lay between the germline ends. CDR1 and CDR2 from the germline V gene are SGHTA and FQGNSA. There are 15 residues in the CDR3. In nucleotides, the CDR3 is TGTGCCAGCAGCCTCGGGGAGAGCTCCTACAATGAGCAGTTCTTC. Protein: CASSLGESSYNEQFF.

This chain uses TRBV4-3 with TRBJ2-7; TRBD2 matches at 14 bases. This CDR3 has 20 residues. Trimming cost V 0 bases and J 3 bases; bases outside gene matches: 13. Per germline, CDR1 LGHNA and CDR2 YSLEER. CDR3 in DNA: TGCGCCAGCAGCCAAGATCCTTCTGCTACCGGGACTAGCGGGAGCTACGAGCAGTACTTC. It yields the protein CASSQDPSATGTSGSYEQYF.

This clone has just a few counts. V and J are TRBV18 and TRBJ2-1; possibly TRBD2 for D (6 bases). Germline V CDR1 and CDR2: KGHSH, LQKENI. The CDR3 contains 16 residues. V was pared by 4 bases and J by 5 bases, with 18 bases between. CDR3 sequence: CASSLLAEGPDNEQFF. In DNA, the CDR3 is TGTGCCAGCTCACTCTTAGCGGAAGGGCCGGACAATGAGCAGTTCTTC. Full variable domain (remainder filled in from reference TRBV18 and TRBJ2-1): NAGVMQNPRHLVRRRGQEARLRCSPMKGHSHVYWYRQLPEEGLKFMVYLQKENIIDESGMPKERFSAEFPKEGPSILRIQQVVRGDSAAYFCASSLLAEGPDNEQFFGPGTRLTVL.

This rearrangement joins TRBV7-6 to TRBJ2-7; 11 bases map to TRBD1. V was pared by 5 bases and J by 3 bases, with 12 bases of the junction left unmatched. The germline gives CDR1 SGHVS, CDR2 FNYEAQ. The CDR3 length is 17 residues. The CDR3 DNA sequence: TGTGCCAGCAGCCCCAGGGAGGGGGACAGGGGGATCTACGAGCAGTACTTC. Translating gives CASSPREGDRGIYEQYF.

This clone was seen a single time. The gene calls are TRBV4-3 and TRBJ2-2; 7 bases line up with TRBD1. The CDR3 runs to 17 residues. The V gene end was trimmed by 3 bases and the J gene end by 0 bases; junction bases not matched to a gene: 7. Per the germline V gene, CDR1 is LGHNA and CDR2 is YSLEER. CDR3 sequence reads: CASSHAPGTANTGELFF. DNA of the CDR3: TGCGCCAGCAGCCACGCTCCCGGGACAGCGAACACCGGGGAGCTGTTTTTT.